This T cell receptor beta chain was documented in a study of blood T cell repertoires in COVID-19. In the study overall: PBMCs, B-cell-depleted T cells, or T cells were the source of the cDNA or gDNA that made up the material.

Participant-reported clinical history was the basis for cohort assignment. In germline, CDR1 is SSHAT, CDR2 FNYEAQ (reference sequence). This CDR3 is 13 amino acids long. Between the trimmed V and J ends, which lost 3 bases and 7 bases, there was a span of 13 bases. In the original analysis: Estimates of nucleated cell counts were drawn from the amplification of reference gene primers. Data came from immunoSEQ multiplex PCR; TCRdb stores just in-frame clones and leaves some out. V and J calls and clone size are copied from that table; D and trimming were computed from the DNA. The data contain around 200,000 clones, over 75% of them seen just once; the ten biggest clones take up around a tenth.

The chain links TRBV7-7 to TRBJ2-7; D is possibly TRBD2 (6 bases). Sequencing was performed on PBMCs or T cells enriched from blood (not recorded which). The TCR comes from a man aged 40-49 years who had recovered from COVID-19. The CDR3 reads CASSLTSLQEQYF. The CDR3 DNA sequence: TGTGCCAGCAGCTTGACTAGTCTTCAGGAGCAGTACTTC.